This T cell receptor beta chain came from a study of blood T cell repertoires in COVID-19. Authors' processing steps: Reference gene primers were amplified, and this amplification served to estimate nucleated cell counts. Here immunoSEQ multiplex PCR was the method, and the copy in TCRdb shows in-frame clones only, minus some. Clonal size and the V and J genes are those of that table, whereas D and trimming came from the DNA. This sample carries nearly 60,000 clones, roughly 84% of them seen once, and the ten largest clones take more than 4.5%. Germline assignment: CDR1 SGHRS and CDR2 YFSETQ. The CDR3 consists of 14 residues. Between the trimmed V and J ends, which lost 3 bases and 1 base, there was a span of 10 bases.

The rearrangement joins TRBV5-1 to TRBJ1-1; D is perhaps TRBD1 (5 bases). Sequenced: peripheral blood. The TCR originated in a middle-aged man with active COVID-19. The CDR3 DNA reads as TGCGCCAGCAGCTCGGGGGGAAGGAACACTGAAGCTTTCTTT. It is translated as CASSSGGRNTEAFF.